This T cell receptor beta chain was captured by sequencing in a study of T-cell memory formation after mild COVID-19. About the research overall: TCR clustering was largely donor specific.

Study results and limitations: Some SARS-CoV-2-responding clones were already detected in memory before infection.

The germline gives CDR1 MNHEY, CDR2 SVGEGT. Unmatched junction bases numbered 8, after V lost 2 bases and J lost 8 bases. This CDR3 has 15 amino acids. The sample holds a few counts of this clonotype. What it recognizes is unknown. Each CDR3 protein is one row after TCRdb ran MiXCR on the 5' RACE reads. The table lists roughly 200,000 distinct CDR3 sequences, 20% to 25% of them singletons. This rearrangement joins TRBV6-2 or TRBV6-3 to TRBJ2-1; 8 nucleotides align to TRBD2. Sequencing input: PBMCs or a T cell subset sorted from them (not recorded which). The receptor's source is an adult woman who had mild COVID-19 (a few samples of this study predate the infection). Cell type and time point are not known. The CDR3 region has the DNA TGTGCCAGCAGTTACCCAGGACTAGCCGGGGATGAGCAGTTCTTC. The encoded protein is CASSYPGLAGDEQFF.